What follows describes a single T cell receptor (beta chain). This entry is derived from a study of response to subunit inactivated influenza vaccine. The CDR3 loop spans 14 amino acids. V shed 4 bases, J shed 4 bases, and the junction held 6 bases outside the gene matches. Per the germline V gene, CDR1 is MNHEY and CDR2 is SMNVEV (reference sequence). A single record per CDR3 protein comes from TCRdb applying MiXCR to the RT-PCR reads. This table has about 170,000 distinct CDR3 sequences, approximately 12% appearing once. This sample was also put to use in a study of T cells expressing NK-cell markers. Per that paper: UMIs accompanied the 5'RACE template switching by which TCR beta cDNA was made. HCMV seropositivity characterized seven of the eight sequenced donors, and seronegativity one. Dominant NKG2C+ clonotypes were found to form about 1.0-7.5% of CD8+ T cells in six donors. In several donors, these clonotypes also led the CD3+CD56-NKG2C+ fraction. No clear determination of HCMV specificity was made for expanded NKG2C+ T cell clones.

The sample consisted of CD8+ T cells sorted from PBMCs, taken 11 to 12 days after vaccination. This TCR was recovered from a man over 45 who received an inactivated influenza vaccine. The chain uses TRBV27 and TRBJ1-2, with 7 bases aligning to TRBD1. CDR3 bases: TGTGCCAGCAGTTCTCAGGGGGGGGGCTATGGCTACACCTTC. This sequence encodes CASSSQGGGYGYTF.